This T cell receptor beta chain appears in the sequencing data of a study of T cells after yellow fever vaccination. Study information: For low cell numbers, libraries were made with SMART-Seq v4 Ultra Low Input. Study-level findings and limits: Post-booster repertoires again held most primary-vaccination clones (about 95% CD4, about 90% CD8).

One entry per CDR3 protein results from TCRdb running MiXCR on the 5' RACE reads. The table lists approximately 300,000 distinct CDR3 sequences, 8.5% to 9% of them singletons, with 15% to 20% in the top ten. About this clonotype itself: Its antigen is unknown.

There are 15 residues in the CDR3. The V and J ends lost 2 bases and 5 bases, in that order; junction bases with no gene match: 7. Germline lookup yields CDR1 SEHNR and CDR2 FQNEAQ (reference sequence). The sample in question was PBMCs, obtained on the day of the first yellow fever vaccination. V gene TRBV7-9 combines with J gene TRBJ2-3; TRBD1 matches 7 bases. This sequence was found in a man aged 18 to 29 who received the YFV17D yellow fever vaccine. CDR3: CASSLWYRGKDTQYF. The CDR3 DNA follows: TGTGCCAGCAGCTTATGGTACAGGGGCAAAGATACGCAGTATTTT.